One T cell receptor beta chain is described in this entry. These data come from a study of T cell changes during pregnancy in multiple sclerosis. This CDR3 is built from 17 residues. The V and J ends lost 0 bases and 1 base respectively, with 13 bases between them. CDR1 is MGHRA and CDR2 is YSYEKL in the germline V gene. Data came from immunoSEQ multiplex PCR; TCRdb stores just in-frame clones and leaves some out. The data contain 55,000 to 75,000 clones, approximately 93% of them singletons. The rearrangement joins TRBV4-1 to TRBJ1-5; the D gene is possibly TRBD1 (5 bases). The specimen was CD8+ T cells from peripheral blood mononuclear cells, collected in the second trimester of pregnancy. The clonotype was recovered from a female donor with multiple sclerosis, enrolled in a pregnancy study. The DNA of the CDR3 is TGCGCCAGCAGCCAAGAAGGAGGGAGGGGAAGCAATCAGCCCCAGCATTTT. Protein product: CASSQEGGRGSNQPQHF.